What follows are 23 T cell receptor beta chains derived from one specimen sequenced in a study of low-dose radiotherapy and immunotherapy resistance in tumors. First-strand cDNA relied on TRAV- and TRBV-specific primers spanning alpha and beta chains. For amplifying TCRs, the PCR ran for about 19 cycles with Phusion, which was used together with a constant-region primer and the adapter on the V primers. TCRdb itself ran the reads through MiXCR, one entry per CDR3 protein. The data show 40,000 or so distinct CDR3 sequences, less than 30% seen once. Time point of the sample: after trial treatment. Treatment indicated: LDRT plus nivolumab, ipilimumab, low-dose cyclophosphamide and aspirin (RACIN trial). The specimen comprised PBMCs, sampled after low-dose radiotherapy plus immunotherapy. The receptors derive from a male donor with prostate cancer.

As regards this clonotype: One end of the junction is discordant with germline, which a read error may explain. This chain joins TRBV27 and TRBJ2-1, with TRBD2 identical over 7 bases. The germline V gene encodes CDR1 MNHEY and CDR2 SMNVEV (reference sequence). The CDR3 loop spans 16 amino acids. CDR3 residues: CASRSLSAGAYKEQFF. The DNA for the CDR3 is TGTGCCAGCCGATCTCTTTCCGCGGGAGCTTACAAGGAGCAGTTCTTC.

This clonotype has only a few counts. CDR3 sequence reads: CASSPLAGGYNEQFF. The CDR3 DNA follows: TGTGCCAGCAGCCCACTAGCGGGGGGGTACAATGAGCAGTTCTTC. The gene calls are TRBV6-2 or TRBV6-3 and TRBJ2-1; 13 bases map to TRBD2. There are 15 residues in the CDR3. Germline CDR1 reads MNHEY; CDR2 reads SVGEGT. Germline trimming cut 6 bases from V and 4 bases from J; bases unmatched to any gene: 3.

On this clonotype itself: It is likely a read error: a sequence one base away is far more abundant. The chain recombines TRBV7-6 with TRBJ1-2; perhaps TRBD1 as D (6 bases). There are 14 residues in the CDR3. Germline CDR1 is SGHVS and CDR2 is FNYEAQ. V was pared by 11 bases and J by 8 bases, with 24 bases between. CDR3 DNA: TGTGCCTGCACACAGGGTGCGGCAGGTGGGGGCTACACCTTC. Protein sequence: CACTQGAAGGGYTF.

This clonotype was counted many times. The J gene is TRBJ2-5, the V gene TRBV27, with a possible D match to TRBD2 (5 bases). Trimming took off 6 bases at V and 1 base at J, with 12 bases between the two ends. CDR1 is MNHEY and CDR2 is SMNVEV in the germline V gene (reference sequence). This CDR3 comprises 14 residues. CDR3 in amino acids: CASRRVAIQETQYF. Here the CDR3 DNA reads TGTGCCAGCAGGCGGGTGGCTATCCAAGAGACCCAGTACTTC.

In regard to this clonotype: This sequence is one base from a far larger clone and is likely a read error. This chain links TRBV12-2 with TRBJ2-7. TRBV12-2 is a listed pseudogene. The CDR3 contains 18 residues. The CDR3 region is CASRLVERSDRSYNEQYF. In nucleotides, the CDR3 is TGTGCAAGTCGCTTAGTTGAAAGGAGTGATCGCTCCTACAATGAGCAGTACTTC.

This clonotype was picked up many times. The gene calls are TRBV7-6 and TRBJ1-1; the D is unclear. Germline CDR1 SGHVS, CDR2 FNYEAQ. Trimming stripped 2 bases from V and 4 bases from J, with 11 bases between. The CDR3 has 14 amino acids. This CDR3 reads CASSLYGLSTEAFF. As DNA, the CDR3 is TGTGCCAGCAGCTTATACGGACTGTCCACTGAAGCTTTCTTT.

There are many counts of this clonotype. Here the CDR3 reads CSVEDRRGFLSGNTIYF. The CDR3 DNA is TGCAGCGTTGAAGATCGTAGGGGGTTCCTCTCTGGAAACACCATATATTTT. The chain has TRBV29-1 and TRBJ1-3; maybe TRBD1 (6 bases). The CDR3 is made up of 17 amino acids. The germline V gene encodes CDR1 SQVTM and CDR2 ANQGSEA. Trimming cost V 0 bases and J 0 bases, with 15 bases left between them.

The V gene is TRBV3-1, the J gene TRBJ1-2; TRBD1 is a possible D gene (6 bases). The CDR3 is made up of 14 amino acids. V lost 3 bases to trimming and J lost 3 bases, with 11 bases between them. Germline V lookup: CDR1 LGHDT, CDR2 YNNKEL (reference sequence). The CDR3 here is CASSHASGDYGYTF. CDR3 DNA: TGTGCCAGCAGCCATGCCTCAGGGGACTATGGCTACACCTTC.

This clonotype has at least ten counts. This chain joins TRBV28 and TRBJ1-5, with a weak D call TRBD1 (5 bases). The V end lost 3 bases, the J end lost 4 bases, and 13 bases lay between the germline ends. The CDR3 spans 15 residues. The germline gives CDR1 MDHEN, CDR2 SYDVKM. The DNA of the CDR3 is TGTGCCAGCAGTTTCCCCAGGGTCGGAAATCAGCCCCAGCATTTT. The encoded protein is CASSFPRVGNQPQHF.

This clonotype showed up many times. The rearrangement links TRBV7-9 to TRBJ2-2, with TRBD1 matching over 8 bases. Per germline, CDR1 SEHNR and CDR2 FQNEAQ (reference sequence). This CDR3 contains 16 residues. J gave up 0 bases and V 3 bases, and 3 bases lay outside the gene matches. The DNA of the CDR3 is TGTGCCAGCAGCTTCGACAGGGGTTCGAACACCGGGGAGCTGTTTTTT. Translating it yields CASSFDRGSNTGELFF. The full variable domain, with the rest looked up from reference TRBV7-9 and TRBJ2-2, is DTGVSQNPRHKITKRGQNVTFRCDPISEHNRLYWYRQTLGQGPEFLTYFQNEAQLEKSRLLSDRFSAERPKGSFSTLEIQRTEQGDSAMYLCASSFDRGSNTGELFFGEGSRLTVL.

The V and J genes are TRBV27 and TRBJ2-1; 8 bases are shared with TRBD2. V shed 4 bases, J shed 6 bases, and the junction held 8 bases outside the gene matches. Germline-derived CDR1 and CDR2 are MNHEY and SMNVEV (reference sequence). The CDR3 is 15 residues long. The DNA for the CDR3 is TGTGCCAGCAGTTACGGGGGACTAGAGAGCAATGAGCAGTTCTTC. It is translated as CASSYGGLESNEQFF.

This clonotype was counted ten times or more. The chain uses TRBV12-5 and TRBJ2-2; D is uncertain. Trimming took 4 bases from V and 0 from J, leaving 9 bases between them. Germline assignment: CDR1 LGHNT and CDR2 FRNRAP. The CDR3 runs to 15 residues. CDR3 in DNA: TGTGCTAGTGGTTCGAGACCACCGAACACCGGGGAGCTGTTTTTT. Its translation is CASGSRPPNTGELFF.

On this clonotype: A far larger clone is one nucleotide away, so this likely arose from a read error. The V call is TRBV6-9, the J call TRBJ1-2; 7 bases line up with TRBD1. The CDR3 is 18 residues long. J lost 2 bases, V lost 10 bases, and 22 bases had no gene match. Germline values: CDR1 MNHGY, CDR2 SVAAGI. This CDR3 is CAILTPRGPQWGNYGYTF. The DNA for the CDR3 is TGTGCCATCCTTACACCGAGGGGGCCACAATGGGGGAACTATGGCTACACCTTC.

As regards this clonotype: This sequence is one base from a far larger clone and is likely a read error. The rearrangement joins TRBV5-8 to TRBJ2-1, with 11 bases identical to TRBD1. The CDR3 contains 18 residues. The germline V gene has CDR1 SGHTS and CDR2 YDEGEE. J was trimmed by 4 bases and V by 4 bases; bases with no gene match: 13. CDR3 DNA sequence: TGTGCCAGCAGCCCAGCTCTCCCCCGGGACAGGGGGTACAATGAGCAGTTCTTC. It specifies CASSPALPRDRGYNEQFF. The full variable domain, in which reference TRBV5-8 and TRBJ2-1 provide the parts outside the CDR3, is EAGVTQSPTHLIKTRGQQATLRCSPISGHTSVYWYQQALGLGLQFLLWYDEGEERNRGNFPPRFSGRQFPNYSSELNVNALELEDSALYLCASSPALPRDRGYNEQFFGPGTRLTVL.

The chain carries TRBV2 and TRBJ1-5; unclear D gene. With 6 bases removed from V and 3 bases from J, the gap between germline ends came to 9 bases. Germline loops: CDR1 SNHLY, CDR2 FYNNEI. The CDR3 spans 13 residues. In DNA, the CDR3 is TGTGCCAGCAGGAAGGAAGTCAATCAGCCCCAGCATTTT. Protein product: CASRKEVNQPQHF.

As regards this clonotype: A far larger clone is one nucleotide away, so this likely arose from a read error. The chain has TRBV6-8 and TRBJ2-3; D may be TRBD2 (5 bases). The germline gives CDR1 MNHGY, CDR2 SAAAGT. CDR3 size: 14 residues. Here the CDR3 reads CASSRLRGPDKQYF. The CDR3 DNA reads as TGTGCCAGCAGTCGTTTACGGGGTCCGGATAAGCAGTATTTT.

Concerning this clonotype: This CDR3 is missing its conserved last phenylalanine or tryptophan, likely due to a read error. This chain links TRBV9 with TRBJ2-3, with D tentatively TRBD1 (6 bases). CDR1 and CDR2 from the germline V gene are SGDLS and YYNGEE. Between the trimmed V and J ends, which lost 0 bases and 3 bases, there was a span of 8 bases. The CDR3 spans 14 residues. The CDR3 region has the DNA TGTGCCAGCAGCGTAGAAAGGGGGACAGATACGCAGTATCTT. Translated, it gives CASSVERGTDTQYL.

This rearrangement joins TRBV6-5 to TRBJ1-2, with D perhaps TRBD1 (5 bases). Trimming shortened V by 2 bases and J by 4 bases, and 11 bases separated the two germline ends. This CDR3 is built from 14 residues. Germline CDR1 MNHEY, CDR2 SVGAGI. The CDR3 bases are TGTGCCAGCAGTTACACTGGGGACGGCTATGGCTACACCTTC. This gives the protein CASSYTGDGYGYTF.

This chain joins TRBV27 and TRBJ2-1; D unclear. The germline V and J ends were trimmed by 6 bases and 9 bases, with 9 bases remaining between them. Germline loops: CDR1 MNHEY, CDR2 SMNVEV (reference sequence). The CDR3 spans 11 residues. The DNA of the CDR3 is TGTGCCAGCAGCCGAAGAACTGAGCAGTTCTTC. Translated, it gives CASSRRTEQFF.

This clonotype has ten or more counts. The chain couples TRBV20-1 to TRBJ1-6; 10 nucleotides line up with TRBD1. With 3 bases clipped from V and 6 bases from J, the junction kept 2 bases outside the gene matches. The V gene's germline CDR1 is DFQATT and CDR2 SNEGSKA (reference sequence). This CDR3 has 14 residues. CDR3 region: CSARTGGGNSPLHF. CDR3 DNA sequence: TGCAGTGCTAGGACAGGGGGCGGTAATTCACCCCTCCACTTT.

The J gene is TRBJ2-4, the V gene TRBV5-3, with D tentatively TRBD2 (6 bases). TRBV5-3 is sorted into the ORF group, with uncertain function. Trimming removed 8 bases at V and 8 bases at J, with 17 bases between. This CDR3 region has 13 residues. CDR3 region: CASQAGTGDIQYF. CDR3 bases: TGTGCCAGCCAGGCCGGGACGGGGGACATTCAGTACTTC.

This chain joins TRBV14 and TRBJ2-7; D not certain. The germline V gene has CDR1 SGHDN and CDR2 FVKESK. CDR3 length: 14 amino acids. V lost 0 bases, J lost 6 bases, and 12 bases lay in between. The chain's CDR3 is CASSQDTKQREQYF. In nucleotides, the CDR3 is TGTGCCAGCAGCCAAGATACAAAACAGCGCGAGCAGTACTTC.

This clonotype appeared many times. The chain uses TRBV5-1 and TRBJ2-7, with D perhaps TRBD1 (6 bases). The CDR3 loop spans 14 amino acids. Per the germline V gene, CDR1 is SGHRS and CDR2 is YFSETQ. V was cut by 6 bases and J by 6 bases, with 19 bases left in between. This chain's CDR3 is CASKGRQEPAEQYF. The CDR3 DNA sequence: TGCGCCAGCAAGGGTCGACAGGAACCGGCCGAGCAGTACTTC.